The 9 T cell receptor beta chains below all came from one sample that was sequenced in a study (dated by TCRdb to between 2014 and 2016). Cells that were CD4+CD25+CD127-/low were isolated as Tregs. The receptor library was made with 5' RACE. This sample was sequenced with an Illumina MiSeq. TCRdb cleaned the public reads at Q25 with fastp, built clones with MiXCR and kept in-frame beta chains. Each CDR3 protein appears once, grouped with its most common genes and DNA. The sample profile shows more than 55,000 distinct CDR3 sequences; roughly 28% of them were found once. The ten largest clones add up to 2% to 2.5% of the sample. The sequenced material came from tumor-infiltrating Tregs sorted from the breast tumor. All receptors derive from a female donor with breast cancer.

A note on this clonotype: A single base separates this from a much larger clone, so it may be a read error. This chain links TRBV6-5 with TRBJ1-6, with 9 bases identical to TRBD1. This CDR3 comprises 15 residues. The germline CDR1 and CDR2 sequences are MNHEY and SVGAGI. The CDR3 reads CAGSYSAGQGSPLHF. CDR3 DNA sequence: TGTGCCGGCAGTTACTCGGCGGGACAGGGTTCACCCCTCCACTTT.

V usage is TRBV6-1 and J usage is TRBJ2-1; D ambiguous. CDR1 and CDR2 from the germline V gene are MNHNS and SASEGT. The length of the CDR3 is 15 residues. With 1 base removed from V and 7 bases from J, the gap between germline ends came to 14 bases. For the CDR3, the DNA is TGTGCCAGCAGTGAAGAAGCTAGAATGGTAAATGAGCAGTTCTTC. Translation gives CASSEEARMVNEQFF.

This clonotype came up a few times. V and J are TRBV7-9 and TRBJ2-5, with D perhaps matching TRBD2 (5 bases). CDR3 size: 14 residues. Trimming took off 7 bases at V and 0 bases at J, with 12 bases between the two ends. CDR1 is SEHNR, CDR2 FQNEAQ, per germline (reference sequence). Here the CDR3 reads CASTAEMYQETQYF. Written as DNA, the CDR3 is TGTGCCAGCACAGCGGAAATGTACCAAGAGACCCAGTACTTC.

This chain joins TRBV20-1 and TRBJ2-1; possible D gene TRBD2, 6 bases. This CDR3 comprises 15 residues. Germline assignment: CDR1 DFQATT and CDR2 SNEGSKA (reference sequence). Trimming stripped 5 bases from V and 1 base from J, with 15 bases between. The chain's CDR3 is CSAEQWAGSYNEQFF. In nucleotides, the CDR3 is TGCAGTGCTGAGCAATGGGCGGGGTCCTACAATGAGCAGTTCTTC.

The V gene is TRBV28, the J gene TRBJ2-7; 8 bases line up with TRBD1. Germline V gene sequence: CDR1 MDHEN, CDR2 SYDVKM. With 5 bases clipped from V and 1 base from J, the junction kept 7 bases outside the gene matches. CDR3 size: 15 residues. As DNA, the CDR3 is TGTGCCAGCAGTCGACAGGGGACTCTTTCCTACGAGCAGTACTTC. This translates into CASSRQGTLSYEQYF.

The table lists this clonotype with many counts. The chain employs TRBV4-1 and TRBJ2-1; 8 bases fit TRBD2. Per germline, CDR1 MGHRA and CDR2 YSYEKL. The CDR3 length is 15 residues. The J segment lost 4 bases and the V segment lost 4 bases, leaving 6 bases of the junction unmatched. The CDR3 bases are TGCGCCAGCAGCCGCGGGGGGATCCGATACAATGAGCAGTTCTTC. Its protein product is CASSRGGIRYNEQFF.

V and J are TRBV4-1 and TRBJ1-2, with D hard to call. Germline CDR1 and CDR2: MGHRA and YSYEKL. V was pared by 1 base and J by 9 bases, with 18 bases between. The CDR3 runs to 15 residues. The CDR3 coding sequence is TGCGCCAGCAGCCAAGTATCTGGTCCTGTTAGGAGCTACACCTTC. This codes for CASSQVSGPVRSYTF.

The chain couples TRBV5-1 to TRBJ2-5; 9 positions agree with TRBD2. This CDR3 spans 17 amino acids. Trimming removed 0 bases from V and 0 bases from J; junction bases left unmatched: 6. CDR1 is SGHRS and CDR2 is YFSETQ in the germline V gene. CDR3 region: CASSLGLAGADQETQYF. CDR3 bases: TGCGCCAGCAGCTTGGGGTTAGCGGGAGCCGACCAAGAGACCCAGTACTTC.

The CDR3 coding sequence is TGCGCCAGCAGCTTGGAGACAGGGGCCTACAATGAGCAGTTCTTC. The encoded protein is CASSLETGAYNEQFF. The chain carries TRBV5-1 and TRBJ2-1; 8 bases are a match to TRBD1. In germline, CDR1 is SGHRS, CDR2 YFSETQ. J was trimmed by 2 bases and V by 0 bases; bases with no gene match: 1. The CDR3 totals 15 residues. Together with reference TRBV5-1 and TRBJ2-1, the CDR3 gives the full variable domain: KAGVTQTPRYLIKTRGQQVTLSCSPISGHRSVSWYQQTPGQGLQFLFEYFSETQRNKGNFPGRFSGRQFSNSRSEMNVSTLELGDSALYLCASSLETGAYNEQFFGPGTRLTVL.